This TCR beta chain was sequenced for a study of lymphopenia after photon versus proton radiotherapy. The J segment lost 5 bases and the V segment lost 4 bases, leaving 3 bases of the junction unmatched. CDR1 is LNHDA, CDR2 SQIVND, per germline (reference sequence). This CDR3 is 13 amino acids long. TCRdb's table, derived via immunoSEQ multiplex PCR, lists solely in-frame clones and lacks some. The profile covers under 65,000 clones, with about 81% appearing a single time and about 2% taken by the ten largest. This TCR derives from a man aged 60 to 75 with pancreatic cancer. The specimen was peripheral blood, collected from a patient treated with proton-based radiotherapy. The gene calls are TRBV19 and TRBJ2-3; 7 positions agree with TRBD2. CDR3 DNA sequence: TGTGCCAGTAGTAGCGGGAGAGGAGATACGCAGTATTTT. This sequence encodes CASSSGRGDTQYF.